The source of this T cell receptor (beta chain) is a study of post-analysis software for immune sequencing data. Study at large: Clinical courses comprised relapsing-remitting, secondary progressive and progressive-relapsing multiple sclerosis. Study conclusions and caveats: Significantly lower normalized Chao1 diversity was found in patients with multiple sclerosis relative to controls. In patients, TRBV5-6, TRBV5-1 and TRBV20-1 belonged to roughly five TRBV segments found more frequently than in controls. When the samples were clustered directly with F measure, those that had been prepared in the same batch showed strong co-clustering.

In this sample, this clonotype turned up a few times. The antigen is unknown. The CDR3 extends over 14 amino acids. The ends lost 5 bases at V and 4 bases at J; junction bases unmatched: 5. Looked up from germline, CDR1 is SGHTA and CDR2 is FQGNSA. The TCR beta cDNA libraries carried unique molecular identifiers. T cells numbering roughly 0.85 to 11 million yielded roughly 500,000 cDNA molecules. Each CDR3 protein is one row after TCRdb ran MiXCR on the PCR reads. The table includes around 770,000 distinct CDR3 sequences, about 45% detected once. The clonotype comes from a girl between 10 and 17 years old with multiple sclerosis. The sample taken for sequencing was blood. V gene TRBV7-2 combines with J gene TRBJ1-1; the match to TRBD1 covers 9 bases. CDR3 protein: CASSPDRGSTEAFF. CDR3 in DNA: TGTGCCAGCAGCCCCGACAGGGGGAGCACTGAAGCTTTCTTT. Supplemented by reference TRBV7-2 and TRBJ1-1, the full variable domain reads GAGVSQSPSNKVTEKGKDVELRCDPISGHTALYWYRQSLGQGLEFLIYFQGNSAPDKSGLPSDRFSAERTGGSVSTLTIQRTQQEDSAVYLCASSPDRGSTEAFFGQGTRLTVV.